A selection of T cell receptor beta chains follows, all from one sample in a study of human T cells and chemical hapten exposure. From the RACE reads, TCRdb called clonotypes with MiXCR, one entry per CDR3 protein. Here the sample spans some 71,000 distinct CDR3 sequences, about a tenth being singletons. Source: whole blood, taken in connection with sensitization to the hapten diphenylcyclopropenone (DPC). These receptors all come from a woman in her forties or fifties with alopecia areata. Some clones in this sample may be carry-over from other donors' samples. The CDR3 runs from the conserved cysteine through the conserved F or W. Each record gives: clone size, J gene, V gene, D gene, CDR3 DNA, CDR3 protein. D genes are given only for firm matches. Not every row has a clone size; where given, it reads once, few, many or a size class.

>many|TRBJ1-1|TRBV29-1|-
TGCAGCGTGGCCTATATATCCCCCGGACGGAAGAACACTGAAGCTTTCTTT
CSVAYISPGRKNTEAFF
>many|TRBJ2-3|TRBV4-2|TRBD2
TGTGCCAGCAGCCTAGGACTAGCGGTTCCGAGCACAGATACGCAGTATTTT
CASSLGLAVPSTDTQYF
>few|TRBJ2-1|TRBV2|TRBD1
TGTGCCAGCAGTGTAGATACCGGGACAGGGAGCAACAATGAGCAGTTCTTC
CASSVDTGTGSNNEQFF
>-|TRBJ2-1|TRBV25-1|-
TGTGCCAGCAGTGAATATGGGGGAGGAAGAAATGAGCAGTTCTTC
CASSEYGGGRNEQFF
>many|TRBJ1-6|TRBV18|-
TGTGCCAGCTCACCTGCAGGGGCAGGGAATTCACCCCTCCACTTT
CASSPAGAGNSPLHF
>few|TRBJ2-2|TRBV27|-
TGTGCCAGCAGTTTTCTATCTGGGGTAGGACACACCGGGGAGCTGTTTTTT
CASSFLSGVGHTGELFF
>few|TRBJ1-5|TRBV9|-
TGTGCCAGCAGCGCCAGAACCGACGGGCGGCCCCAGCATTTT
CASSARTDGRPQHF
>many|TRBJ2-1|TRBV27|-
TGTGCCAGCAGTCCGGACCGGATTTGGGATGAGCAGTTCTTC
CASSPDRIWDEQFF
>-|TRBJ2-4|TRBV28|TRBD2
TGTGCCAGCAGTTCTTTTCGGGCTAGCGGGAGTACAGACATTCAGTACTTC
CASSSFRASGSTDIQYF
>many|TRBJ2-5|TRBV5-1|TRBD2
TGCGCCAGCAGCTTTAACAGGCTAGCGGCAGAAGAGACCCAGTACTTC
CASSFNRLAAEETQYF
>-|TRBJ1-3|TRBV5-5|-
TGTGCCAGCAGCCCGCTCGGGGGAAATGGAAACACCATATATTTT
CASSPLGGNGNTIYF
>few|TRBJ2-3|TRBV7-2|-
TGTGCCAGCAGTCCCTCGGGGGCCACAGATACGCAGTATTTT
CASSPSGATDTQYF
>many|TRBJ2-2|TRBV12-3/TRBV12-4|-
TGTGCCAGCAGTTTATCCTCGCTCACCGGGGAGCTGTTTTTT
CASSLSSLTGELFF
>few|TRBJ1-1|TRBV7-6|TRBD1
TGTGCCAGCAGCGCCACAGGGGGCTGGATTCCTGAAGCTTTCTTT
CASSATGGWIPEAFF
>many|TRBJ1-1|TRBV5-1|TRBD1
TGCGCCAGCAGCTCGAGACAGGGAACTGAAGCTTTCTTT
CASSSRQGTEAFF
>many|TRBJ2-2|TRBV13|TRBD1
TGTGCCAGCAGCCCCAGGCGCCAGGGGGTATACACCGGGGAGCTGTTTTTT
CASSPRRQGVYTGELFF
>many|TRBJ1-5|TRBV4-2|-
TGTGCCAGCAGCCAAGAGGTCAGCACCATGGGCAATCAGCCCCAGCATTTT
CASSQEVSTMGNQPQHF
>few|TRBJ2-1|TRBV5-1|TRBD1
TGCGCCAGCAGTCGTGGGACAGGGAATTACAATGAGCAGTTCTTC
CASSRGTGNYNEQFF
>many|TRBJ1-1|TRBV20-1|TRBD1
TGCAGTGCTAGAGGTGACAGGGGGCTCCCATACGCTTTCTTT
CSARGDRGLPYAFF
>-|TRBJ2-3|TRBV20-1|-
TGCAGTGCCCACACAGATACGCAGTATTTT
CSAHTDTQYF
>many|TRBJ2-7|TRBV18|TRBD2
TGTGCCAGCTCCCGTTCTAGCGGGGTAGCGGGAGGTATAATCTACGAGCAGTACTTC
CASSRSSGVAGGIIYEQYF
>many|TRBJ1-2|TRBV28|-
TGTGCCAGCAGTTTGCGGAGGCTGGTCTATGGCTACACCTTC
CASSLRRLVYGYTF
>few|TRBJ1-6|TRBV7-9|-
TGTGCCAGCAGCCCTGTTATCGGGTCACCCCTCCACTTT
CASSPVIGSPLHF
>many|TRBJ2-7|TRBV23-1|TRBD1
TGCGCCAGCAGTCAAGACGGGACAGGTGAATCGGTCGGGCTATACGAGCAGTACTTC
CASSQDGTGESVGLYEQYF
>few|TRBJ2-1|TRBV18|TRBD2
TGTGCCAGCTCAGCGCCCCTACTAGCGGGTTCCTACAATGAGCAGTTCTTC
CASSAPLLAGSYNEQFF
>-|TRBJ2-5|TRBV3-1|-
TGTGCCAGCAGCCAGAGTCGCGGGTTGGAGACCCAGTACTTC
CASSQSRGLETQYF
>few|TRBJ1-4|TRBV7-2|-
TGTGCCAGCAGCTTAGAGGGCAGGGGAGAACTGTTTTTT
CASSLEGRGELFF
>-|TRBJ2-5|TRBV15|TRBD2
TGTGCCACCAGCCCACTAGCGGGAGGGAACCAAGAGACCCAGTACTTC
CATSPLAGGNQETQYF
>-|TRBJ2-2|TRBV11-2|TRBD2
TGTGCCAGCAGCTCCCGACTAGCGGGAGGGATCTTGGACACCGGGGAGCTGTTTTTT
CASSSRLAGGILDTGELFF
>many|TRBJ2-3|TRBV20-1|-
TGCAGTGCCTCCACTCCGCATAGCGCGGGAGATACGCAGTATTTT
CSASTPHSAGDTQYF
>-|TRBJ1-5|TRBV12-5|-
TGTGCTAGTGCCCCACAACAGGGTAATAGGGACAATCAGCCCCAGCATTTT
CASAPQQGNRDNQPQHF
>-|TRBJ2-1|TRBV2|TRBD2
TGTGCCAGTAGGACTAGCGGGAACTACGATGAGCAGTTCTTC
CASRTSGNYDEQFF
>many|TRBJ2-3|TRBV11-2|TRBD2
TGTGCCAGCAGCTACCGGACTAGCGGGAGTCTGGGCACAGATACGCAGTATTTT
CASSYRTSGSLGTDTQYF
>-|TRBJ2-5|TRBV5-1|TRBD1
TGCGCCAGCAGCTTGCAACAGGGGGTCCGAGAGACCCAGTACTTC
CASSLQQGVRETQYF
>many|TRBJ2-4|TRBV27|-
TGTGCCAGCAGAAAATTATCAGCCAAAAACATTCAGTACTTC
CASRKLSAKNIQYF
>-|TRBJ2-3|TRBV9|-
TGTGCCAGCAGCGTAGATGGTAGAGGGGGTACAGATACGCAGTATTTT
CASSVDGRGGTDTQYF
>-|TRBJ2-3|TRBV5-1|-
TGCGCCAGCAGCTTTGGGGGTTTCACAGATACGCAGTATTTT
CASSFGGFTDTQYF
>few|TRBJ1-2|TRBV11-2|-
TGTGCCAGCAGCTCCACAGTAGGGTTGCGGGGCTACACCTTC
CASSSTVGLRGYTF
>many|TRBJ2-7|TRBV4-2|-
TGTGCCAGCAGCCAAGAAAGCCAGCCACAAACCTACGAGCAGTACTTC
CASSQESQPQTYEQYF
>many|TRBJ2-1|TRBV6-1|TRBD2
TGTGCCAGCAGTGAAGGCGCAGCGGGAGGTAACAATGAGCAGTTCTTC
CASSEGAAGGNNEQFF
>many|TRBJ1-5|TRBV20-1|TRBD1
TGCAGTGCTAGAGAATGGGACAGCTCTTATCAGCCCCAGCATTTT
CSAREWDSSYQPQHF
>few|TRBJ2-7|TRBV9|TRBD1
TGTGCCAGCAGTAACGACAGGGGCCTCTACGAGCAGTACTTC
CASSNDRGLYEQYF
>many|TRBJ2-7|TRBV7-9|TRBD2
TGTGCCAGCAGCTTAGGGTTAGCGGGTTCTAGCTCCTACGAGCAGTACTTC
CASSLGLAGSSSYEQYF
>few|TRBJ2-1|TRBV27|-
TGTGCCAGCAGTTACGGGAGAGGCTATGAGCAGTTCTTC
CASSYGRGYEQFF
>many|TRBJ2-1|TRBV19|TRBD2
TGTGCCAGTAGTAGAGGGACTAGCCTTTCCTACAATGAGCAGTTCTTC
CASSRGTSLSYNEQFF